This TCR beta chain originates from a study of shared clonotypes between healthy human individuals. Study-level findings and limits: Memory subsets generally showed lower estimated richness than naive subsets.

The naive CD8 subset, CD45RO-negative cells positively selected for CCR7, excluded terminally differentiated effector memory CD45RA+ cells. As for this clone: The antigen is unknown.

The CDR3 spans 17 residues. Losses at the gene ends were 6 bases for V and 4 bases for J; bases not matched to a gene: 14. Germline V gives CDR1 ENHRY, CDR2 SYGVKD. Using immunoSEQ multiplex PCR, the repertoire was profiled, and TCRdb retains in-frame clones only, with some absent. This table holds millions of clones, about 95% found once. Sequencing was done on a sample of naive CD8+ T cells sorted from blood. This sequence was found in a man between 18 and 35 years old in good health. The V and J genes are TRBV10-3 and TRBJ1-3; 8 positions agree with TRBD1. CDR3 DNA: TGTGCCATCAGCGAAGACAATCAGGGGGCGGAAGGAAACACCATATATTTT. Translated: CAISEDNQGAEGNTIYF.